This TCR beta chain originates from a study of shared clonotypes between healthy human individuals. For the study at large: Per donor, three plates held CD4 naive cells, three held CD4 memory, two held CD8 naive and one held CD8 memory.

DNA at 200 ng, 25,000 to 30,000 T cell genomes, went into sorted-subset replicate PCRs. The repertoire was sequenced with immunoSEQ multiplex PCR; TCRdb's copy has only in-frame clones and lacks some. This sample yields fewer than 200,000 clones, of which approximately 92% are seen a single time; more than 0.065% belongs to the top ten. Comment on this clone: Antigen unknown.

Points from the study as a whole: Around 4.7% of naive CD4 clonotypes were shared across four donors.

The CDR3 totals 15 residues. With V trimmed by 4 bases and J by 7 bases, 9 bases remained unmatched. The germline V gene has CDR1 SGHVS and CDR2 FNYEAQ. The clonotype was recovered from a woman aged 25 to 39 in good health. The J gene is TRBJ1-2, the V gene TRBV7-6, with 10 positions matching TRBD1. The sample consisted of naive CD4+ T cells sorted from blood. The subset denotes: CD45RA+ positively selected. Written as DNA, the CDR3 is TGTGCCAGCAGCTCTTCGGGGGACAGGGGAAGTGGCTACACCTTC. It yields the protein CASSSSGDRGSGYTF.